The entry that follows covers one T cell receptor (beta chain) sequence. Its matching antigen is unknown. The entry originates in a study of shared clonotypes between healthy human individuals. Points from the study as a whole: Only blood was sampled, and tissue TCR repertoires likely differ from blood ones. Around 5% was the fraction of naive CD4 clonotypes found shared across four donors. For sorted subsets, rarefaction showed incomplete sequencing despite large depth.

The CDR3 loop spans 15 amino acids. CDR1 and CDR2 (germline): MNHEY, SVGAGI. V was trimmed by 5 bases and J by 2 bases, leaving 16 bases between them. The data were produced by immunoSEQ multiplex PCR, yet TCRdb's version contains in-frame clones alone and is incomplete. Here the sample spans 2 million to 2.5 million clones, over 90% being singletons. Sequencing was carried out using naive CD4+ T cells from PBMCs. Specified subset: CD45RA+ positively selected. The chain couples TRBV6-5 to TRBJ2-7; D is perhaps TRBD1 (6 bases). This clonotype originated in a man aged 18 to 35 in good health. Some clones in this sample may be carry-over from other donors' samples. DNA of the CDR3: TGTGCCAGCAGTCCCACCACAGGGTCAACCTACGAGCAGTACTTC. Encoded protein: CASSPTTGSTYEQYF.